A single T cell receptor (beta chain) is shown here with its context. It has no known antigen specificity. No much larger clonotype is one base removed from it; base qualities were not supplied. This record belongs to a study of Ad26.COV2.S vaccination and SARS-CoV-2 variants (dated by TCRdb to the early 2020s). The study in broad terms: Vaccine-arm donors came from COV1001, a multicentre, randomized, double-blind, placebo-controlled phase I-IIa trial of Ad26.COV2.S in healthy adults. Ad26.COV2.S was administered intramuscularly at a dose of 5x10^10 or 1x10^11 viral particles, either as one shot or as two shots given 56 days apart. TCRbeta repertoire sequencing was used to assess the specificity and breadth of SARS-CoV-2-reactive T cell receptors after Ad26.COV2.S vaccination. A total of around 32 samples were included in the TCR-sequenced set, comprising roughly 20 Ad26.COV2.S vaccine recipients, 5 placebo recipients and 8 SARS-CoV-2 convalescent individuals. Participants in the trial were split at random into five groups of five each, receiving low-dose or high-dose Ad26.COV2.S once or twice, or else placebo on both occasions. Investigators remained blinded to trial group allocation during experiments and outcome assessment. General findings and caveats noted by the study authors: After vaccination, substantial breadth of spike-specific CD8+ and CD4+ T cell responses was reported. Vaccine and placebo recipients had comparable non-spike TCR breadth, which fits with the vaccine containing only spike. The study was not powered for comparison of responses between vaccine doses or regimens. The authors noted that total T cell responses may have been underestimated by the TCR breadth and depth analyses. Spike-specific TCR breadth was higher in Ad26.COV2.S recipients than in placebo recipients (P = 0.0014).

From its cysteine to its phenylalanine, the CDR3 spans 16 amino acids. The sequence is cut down to CDR3 DNA, 48 bases in frame from base 1. V is pared back by 2 bases and J by 0 bases, with 12 bases lying between the germline termini. According to the germline V gene, CDR1 reads SGHTA and CDR2 reads FQGNSA. Sample treatment or condition, as interpreted from the label and publication: roughly 19 received Ad26.COV2.S at low or high dose, single or two shots; roughly five received placebo; per-sample allocation not given. For vaccine and placebo recipients, repertoires were sequenced using samples collected on day 63 after the first injection. In Cohort 1b, around 25 adults aged 18-55 years were enrolled at a single site in Boston, USA, between 29 July and 7 August 2020. Ad26.COV2.S consisted of a replication-incompetent adenovirus type 26 vector by which a prefusion-stabilized SARS-CoV-2 spike protein from the original Wuhan strain was expressed.

The immunoSEQ Assay was the method used to sequence TCRbeta CDR3 regions. After extraction, genomic DNA underwent amplification by bias-controlled multiplex PCR, followed by high-throughput sequencing. The authors processed their data as follows. To quantify the absolute abundance of every unique TCRbeta CDR3 region, sequences were collapsed and filtered. Usable DNA was measured by amplifying reference genes present in all nucleated cells, and TCRbeta template counts were normalized to that usable DNA to estimate T cell fraction. Repertoire TCRs were annotated as SARS-CoV-2-specific when V gene, CDR3 amino acid sequence and J gene were exactly matched to a known reactive TCR set. The reference SARS-CoV-2 TCR set was derived from MIRA and filtered for enrichment in COVID-19-positive ImmuneCODE repertoires, a step that removed public or cross-reactive TCRs. Using the MIRA antigens, annotated TCRs were further analysed by specific ORF or by position within an ORF. Depth was the summed frequency of annotated unique rearrangements, while breadth was defined as annotated unique rearrangements over total unique productive rearrangements. Two-sided Wilcoxon rank-sum tests were applied when comparing TCR breadth between groups. TCRdb limited this immuneACCESS table to in-frame rearrangements with V and J called. A share of clones is missing; checked studies link under half to unresolved V genes, and the rest is unexplained. Clone size and V and J calls were adopted from that table, with D and trimming inferred from the DNA. Present in this sample are about 680,000 clones, 89% of which were seen just once. About 1.5% of the sample belongs to the ten largest clones.

The chain is made from TRBV7-2 and TRBJ2-3, with a tentative D call of TRBD1 or TRBD2, each matching 6 bases. The TCR comes from a person between 18 and 60 years old who received the Ad26.COV2.S COVID-19 vaccine or a placebo. Here the sequenced sample was peripheral blood, taken in a trial of Ad26.COV2.S vaccine versus placebo. The DNA sequence follows: TGTGCCAGCAGCTTAACGGGGGCGAGGAGCACAGATACGCAGTATTTT. Translated, it reads CASSLTGARSTDTQYF.